The rows below give T cell receptor beta chains drawn from one sample of a study of blood T cell repertoires in COVID-19. This table comes from immunoSEQ multiplex PCR, and its TCRdb copy is limited to in-frame clones, with some not included. The sample lists approximately 220,000 clones; 75% to 90% were seen once. Sequenced: PBMCs or T cells enriched from blood (not recorded which). The receptors here all came from a woman under 40 who had been exposed to COVID-19. The CDR3 runs from the conserved cysteine through the conserved F or W. The D gene is left open where the match is weak. Clone size is given for some rows only: seen once, a few or many times, or a class if the clone is expanded.

TRBV10-3	.	13	TRBJ1-3	.	TGTGCCATCAGGCCGAGGGATGGAAACACCATATATTTT	CAIRPRDGNTIYF
TRBV24-1	.	15	TRBJ2-3	TRBD2	TGTGCCACCAGTGAACAAGCGGGGGGGCCAGATACGCAGTATTTT	CATSEQAGGPDTQYF
TRBV5-8	.	15	TRBJ2-7	.	TGTGCCAGCAGCAGCCGCCTGGGGGGTCTCGGTGGGCAGTACTTC	CASSSRLGGLGGQYF
TRBV5-1	.	17	TRBJ2-2	.	TGCGCCAGCAGCTTGTATGGTGGTACGGGGAACACCGGGGAGCTGTTTTTT	CASSLYGGTGNTGELFF
TRBV19	.	13	TRBJ1-2	TRBD1	TGTGCCAGTAGTAGATCGGGACAGGGGGTCATCACCTTC	CASSRSGQGVITF
TRBV3-1/TRBV3-2	.	15	TRBJ1-1	TRBD1	TGTGCCAGCAGCCAAAGGGACAGGATGAACACTGAAGCTTTCTTT	CASSQRDRMNTEAFF
TRBV30	few	15	TRBJ1-3	.	TGTGCCTGGAGTGGACTTGGGGCATCAGGAAACACCATATATTTT	CAWSGLGASGNTIYF
TRBV11-3	.	13	TRBJ2-3	.	TGTGCCAGCAGTACAGGGATCACAGATACGCAGTATTTT	CASSTGITDTQYF
TRBV10-1	.	15	TRBJ2-3	TRBD2	TGCGCCAGCAGTACAATTCTAGCGGGGGAAGATACGCAGTATTTT	CASSTILAGEDTQYF
TRBV12-5	.	14	TRBJ2-7	TRBD2	TGTGCTAGTGCGTATAGCGGGAGCTCCTACGAGCAGTACTTC	CASAYSGSSYEQYF
TRBV27	.	14	TRBJ1-2	.	TGTGCCAGCAGTTTCCTCCCGGCTAACTATGGCTACACCTTC	CASSFLPANYGYTF
TRBV14	.	15	TRBJ1-4	.	TGTGCCAGCAGCCAACAACCAGGGAAGAATGAAAAACTGTTTTTT	CASSQQPGKNEKLFF
TRBV4-1	.	15	TRBJ1-1	.	TGCGCCAGCAGCCAAGAAATTCTAGAGAACACTGAAGCTTTCTTT	CASSQEILENTEAFF
TRBV12-5	.	14	TRBJ2-3	TRBD2	TGTGCTAGTGTTGTGGGCGGGGGTGCAGATACGCAGTATTTT	CASVVGGGADTQYF
TRBV11-2	.	15	TRBJ1-3	.	TGTGCCAGCAGCTTAGGCCCGAGCTCTGGAAACACCATATATTTT	CASSLGPSSGNTIYF
TRBV24-1	.	16	TRBJ1-5	TRBD1	TGTGCCACCAGTGCGTCAAAACAGGGGTCCAATCAGCCCCAGCATTTT	CATSASKQGSNQPQHF
TRBV19	once	15	TRBJ2-7	TRBD1	TGTGCCAGTAGTGCCGGGACAGGGGCTGGTTACGAGCAGTACTTC	CASSAGTGAGYEQYF
TRBV30	.	13	TRBJ1-3	.	TGTGCCTGGAGTGGGCAGTCTGGAAACACCATATATTTT	CAWSGQSGNTIYF
TRBV5-6	.	14	TRBJ2-7	TRBD1	TGTGCCGGAACGACAGGGGGAGCCTCCTACGAGCAGTACTTC	CAGTTGGASYEQYF
TRBV20-1	.	14	TRBJ2-7	TRBD2	TGCAGTGCTAGTCCTCCTAGCGGGGATGTCGAGCAGTACTTC	CSASPPSGDVEQYF
TRBV11-2	.	15	TRBJ2-5	.	TGTGCCAGCAGCTTCACCCGCCCGGCGGGGGAGACCCAGTACTTC	CASSFTRPAGETQYF
TRBV6-6	.	14	TRBJ2-7	.	TGTGCCAGCAGTTATTCAGGGACACCCTACGAGCAGTACTTC	CASSYSGTPYEQYF
TRBV10-1	once	13	TRBJ2-7	TRBD1	TGCGCCAGCAGAGACCGACAGGGGTACGAGCAGTACTTC	CASRDRQGYEQYF
TRBV11-2	.	13	TRBJ2-2	.	TGTGCCAGCAGCGAACAGGGAATCGGGGAGCTGTTTTTT	CASSEQGIGELFF
TRBV5-1	.	15	TRBJ1-3	.	TGCGCCAGCAGCGGCGACAGGATACCTGGAAACACCATATATTTT	CASSGDRIPGNTIYF
TRBV27	.	16	TRBJ2-3	TRBD2	TGTGCCAGCAGTGCGTTAGGCGGGGGGCGGACAGATACGCAGTATTTT	CASSALGGGRTDTQYF
TRBV11-1	.	16	TRBJ1-1	.	TGTGCCGGCAGCTTAGATGCGGAGACCATGAATACTGAAGCTTTCTTT	CAGSLDAETMNTEAFF
TRBV5-1	.	14	TRBJ2-5	TRBD1	TGCGCCAGCAGCACCGGGACAGGGGGCGAGACCCAGTACTTC	CASSTGTGGETQYF
TRBV2	.	13	TRBJ2-1	TRBD2	TGTGCCAGCAGCTACGAGGCGGGGGGGCTAAGGGTCTTC	CASSYEAGGLRVF
TRBV5-1	.	15	TRBJ1-5	TRBD1	TGCGCCAGCAGCTTGGGTGACAGGGCAAATCAGCCCCAGCATTTT	CASSLGDRANQPQHF
TRBV7-3	.	15	TRBJ1-1	.	TGTGCCAGCAGCCCCCAAGGACAAGGTGGGTTGGAAGCTTTCTTT	CASSPQGQGGLEAFF
TRBV2	.	16	TRBJ1-1	.	TGTGCCAGCAGTGACCAAAAAGGGGTAACCGGCACTGAAGCTTTCTTT	CASSDQKGVTGTEAFF
TRBV2	.	13	TRBJ1-5	.	TGTGCCAGCAGTCTGAGTAGCAATCAGCCCCAGCATTTT	CASSLSSNQPQHF
TRBV27	.	15	TRBJ2-7	TRBD1	TGTGCCAGCCGGCGAGCTCCGGGACAGACCTACGAGCAGTACTTC	CASRRAPGQTYEQYF
TRBV10-1	.	11	TRBJ2-1	.	TGCGCCAGCGGCGACTCGAATGAGCAGTTCTTC	CASGDSNEQFF
TRBV2	.	12	TRBJ2-2	.	TGTGCCAGCAGTACTAGCCCCGGGGAGCTGTTTTTT	CASSTSPGELFF
TRBV30	few	15	TRBJ2-1	.	TGTGCCTGGAGTGAGCGTGGGAGCTCCTACAATGAGCAGTTCTTC	CAWSERGSSYNEQFF
TRBV27	.	14	TRBJ1-2	.	TGTGCCAGCAGTCCGAGTCTCGGGGGCTATGGCTACACCTTC	CASSPSLGGYGYTF
TRBV13	.	14	TRBJ1-4	.	TGTGCCAGCAGCCACAGGGATGGCTCTGGAAAACTGTTTTTT	CASSHRDGSGKLFF
TRBV4-2	.	19	TRBJ1-6	.	TGTGCCAGCAGCCAAGATTGGAGGGGGGGGGTCGGTTATAATTCACCCCTCCACTTT	CASSQDWRGGVGYNSPLHF
TRBV2	once	15	TRBJ1-3	.	TGTGCCAGCAGTGAACCGGACACCTCTGGAAACACCATATATTTT	CASSEPDTSGNTIYF
TRBV21-1	few	12	TRBJ1-6	.	TGTGCCAGCAGCGTTCGTCAGTCACCCCTCCACTTT	CASSVRQSPLHF
TRBV30	few	13	TRBJ1-5	.	TGTGCCTGGAGTCTGGGTCAGGGTCAGCCCCAGCATTTT	CAWSLGQGQPQHF
TRBV7-7	.	18	TRBJ2-5	TRBD1	TGTGCCAGCAGCTTAGCTGCCCAGGGGCTGACAGGGCAAGAGACCCAGTACTTC	CASSLAAQGLTGQETQYF
TRBV5-1	few	15	TRBJ1-2	TRBD1	TGCGCCAGCAGCCTGGGACAGGGGGAATACTATGGCTACACCTTC	CASSLGQGEYYGYTF